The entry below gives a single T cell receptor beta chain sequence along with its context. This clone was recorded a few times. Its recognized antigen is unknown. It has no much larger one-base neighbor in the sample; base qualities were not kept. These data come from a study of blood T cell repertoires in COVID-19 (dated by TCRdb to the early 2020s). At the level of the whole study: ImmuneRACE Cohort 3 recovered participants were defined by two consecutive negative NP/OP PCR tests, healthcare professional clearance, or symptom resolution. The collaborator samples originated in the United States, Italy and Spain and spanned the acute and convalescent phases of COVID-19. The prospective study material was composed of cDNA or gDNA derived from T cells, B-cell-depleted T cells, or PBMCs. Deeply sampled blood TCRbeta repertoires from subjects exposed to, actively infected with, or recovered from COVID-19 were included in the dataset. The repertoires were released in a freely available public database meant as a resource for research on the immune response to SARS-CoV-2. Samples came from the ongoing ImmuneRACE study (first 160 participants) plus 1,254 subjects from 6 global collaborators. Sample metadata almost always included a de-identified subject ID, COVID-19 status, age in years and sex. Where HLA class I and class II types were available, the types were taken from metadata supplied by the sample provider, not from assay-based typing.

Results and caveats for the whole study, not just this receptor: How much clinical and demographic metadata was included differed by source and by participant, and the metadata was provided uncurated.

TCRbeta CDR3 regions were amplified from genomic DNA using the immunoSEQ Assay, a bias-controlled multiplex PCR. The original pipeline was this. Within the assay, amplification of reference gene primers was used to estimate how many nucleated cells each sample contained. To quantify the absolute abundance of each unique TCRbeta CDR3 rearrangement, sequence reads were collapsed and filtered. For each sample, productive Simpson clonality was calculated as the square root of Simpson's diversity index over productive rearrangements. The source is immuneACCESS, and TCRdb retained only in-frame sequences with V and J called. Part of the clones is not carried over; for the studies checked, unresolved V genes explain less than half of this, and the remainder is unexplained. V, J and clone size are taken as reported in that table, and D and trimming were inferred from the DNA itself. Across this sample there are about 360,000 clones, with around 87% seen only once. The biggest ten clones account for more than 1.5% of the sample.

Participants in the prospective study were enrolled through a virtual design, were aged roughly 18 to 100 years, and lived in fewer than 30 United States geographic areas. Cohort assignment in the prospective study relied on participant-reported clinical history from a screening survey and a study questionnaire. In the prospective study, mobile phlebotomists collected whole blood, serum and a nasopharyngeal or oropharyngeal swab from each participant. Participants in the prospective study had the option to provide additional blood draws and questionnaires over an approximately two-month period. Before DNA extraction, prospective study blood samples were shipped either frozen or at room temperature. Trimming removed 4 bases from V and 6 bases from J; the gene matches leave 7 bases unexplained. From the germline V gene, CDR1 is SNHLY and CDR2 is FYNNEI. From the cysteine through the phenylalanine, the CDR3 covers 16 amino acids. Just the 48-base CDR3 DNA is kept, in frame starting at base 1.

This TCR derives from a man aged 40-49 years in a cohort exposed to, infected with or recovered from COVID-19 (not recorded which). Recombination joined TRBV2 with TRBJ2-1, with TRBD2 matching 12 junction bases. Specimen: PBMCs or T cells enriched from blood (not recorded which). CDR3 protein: CASSVETSGRSNEQFF. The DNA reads TGTGCCAGCAGTGTAGAGACTAGCGGGAGAAGCAATGAGCAGTTCTTC.